This TCR beta chain was sequenced for a study of CD8 T cells in ankylosing spondylitis. On this clonotype itself: Its specificity is not known.

Library preparation for TCR beta used quantitative 5'-RACE with molecular barcodes. Using its own MiXCR run on the 5' RACE reads, TCRdb lists one record per CDR3 protein. In the table there are about 390,000 distinct CDR3 sequences, under 25% of which are singletons. Overall study results and limits: Past studies reported some motif variants in reactive arthritis synovial fluid and blood. Fewer than ten highly homologous variants made up a TCR beta motif that seemed to typify ankylosing spondylitis blood. Clones that were linked to disease were CD8+ and were relatively rare in peripheral blood. In ankylosing spondylitis patients, matched synovial fluid reportedly showed significant enrichment of disease-linked clones.

The CDR3 runs 13 residues. The V gene lost 5 bases and the J gene lost 5 bases, with 10 bases spanning the gap. V and J are TRBV12-3 or TRBV12-4 and TRBJ2-1; possibly TRBD1 or TRBD2 for D (5 bases each). This sequence originates from a male donor with ankylosing spondylitis. The sample consisted of blood, either unsorted or a sorted T cell fraction (not recorded which). Here the CDR3 reads CASSPPGHNEQFF. For the CDR3, the DNA is TGTGCCAGCAGTCCACCGGGACACAATGAGCAGTTCTTC.